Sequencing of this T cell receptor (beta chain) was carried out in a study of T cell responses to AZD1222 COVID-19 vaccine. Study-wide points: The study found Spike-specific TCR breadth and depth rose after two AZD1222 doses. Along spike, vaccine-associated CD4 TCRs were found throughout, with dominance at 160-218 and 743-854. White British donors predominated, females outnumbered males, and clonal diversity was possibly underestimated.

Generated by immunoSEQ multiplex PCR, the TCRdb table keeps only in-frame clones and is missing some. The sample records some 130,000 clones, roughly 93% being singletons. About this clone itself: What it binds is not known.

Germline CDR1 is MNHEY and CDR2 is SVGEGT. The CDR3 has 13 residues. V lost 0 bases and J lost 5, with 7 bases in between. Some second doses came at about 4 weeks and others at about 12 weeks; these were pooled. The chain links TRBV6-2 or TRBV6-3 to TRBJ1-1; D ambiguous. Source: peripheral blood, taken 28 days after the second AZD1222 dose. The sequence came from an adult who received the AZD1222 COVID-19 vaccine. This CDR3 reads CASSYSVGTEAFF. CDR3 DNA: TGTGCCAGCAGTTACTCAGTAGGGACTGAAGCTTTCTTT.